This entry lists 9 T cell receptor beta chains sequenced from one sample in a study of shared clonotypes between healthy human individuals. Clones were sequenced by immunoSEQ multiplex PCR, and TCRdb holds only the in-frame ones, with some missing. The table has about 1.5 million clones, 98% seen once. Sequencing was done on a sample of naive CD4+ T cells sorted from blood. As for subset: CD45RA+ positively selected. The receptors originated from a man younger than 40 in good health.

The chain recombines TRBV4-1 with TRBJ2-5; D may be TRBD2 (6 bases). Between the trimmed V and J ends, which lost 3 bases and 1 base, there was a span of 15 bases. This CDR3 contains 16 residues. The germline gives CDR1 MGHRA, CDR2 YSYEKL. CDR3 protein: CASSQGTGLIQETQYF. In nucleotides, the CDR3 is TGCGCCAGCAGCCAGGGGACCGGACTAATCCAAGAGACCCAGTACTTC.

V is TRBV6-1 and J is TRBJ1-5, with a possible D match to TRBD1 (5 bases). This CDR3 has 13 residues. The V gene's germline CDR1 is MNHNS and CDR2 SASEGT. Trimming shortened V by 6 bases and J by 9 bases, and 15 bases separated the two germline ends. CDR3 in amino acids: CASSVSGLRPQHF. CDR3 DNA: TGTGCCAGCAGCGTCTCGGGACTCCGGCCCCAGCATTTT.

V and J are TRBV2 and TRBJ2-5; maybe TRBD1 (6 bases). With 2 bases removed from V and 5 bases from J, the gap between germline ends came to 12 bases. CDR3 length: 14 residues. The germline V gene has CDR1 SNHLY and CDR2 FYNNEI. The CDR3 nucleotides are TGTGCCAGCAGTGAAAACAGGGCGTGGGAGACCCAGTACTTC. It translates to CASSENRAWETQYF.

The rearrangement uses TRBV5-1 and TRBJ2-3; 10 bases are shared with TRBD1. V gave up 1 base and J gave up 6 bases; unmatched junction bases: 8. The CDR3 runs to 16 residues. CDR1 and CDR2 (germline): SGHRS, YFSETQ. Here the CDR3 reads CASSLTPTDRGDTQYF. The CDR3, as DNA: TGCGCCAGCAGCTTGACCCCCACGGACAGGGGGGATACGCAGTATTTT.

This clone was seen once. The chain links TRBV5-1 to TRBJ1-1; 8 bases are shared with TRBD1. V dropped 5 bases and J dropped 2; count of bases not matched to a gene: 2. Germline V gene data show CDR1 as SGHRS and CDR2 as YFSETQ. This CDR3 region has 13 residues. CDR3 region: CASRGQGNTEAFF. The CDR3 DNA reads TGCGCCAGCAGAGGACAGGGAAACACTGAAGCTTTCTTT.

The V and J genes are TRBV15 and TRBJ1-1; a possible D gene is TRBD1 (6 bases). Germline V lookup: CDR1 LNHNV, CDR2 YYDKDF (reference sequence). Trimming took 0 bases from V and 1 from J, leaving 12 bases between them. This CDR3 has 16 residues. The CDR3 coding sequence is TGTGCCACCAGCAGAGACGACAGGATGGCGAACACTGAAGCTTTCTTT. Its translation is CATSRDDRMANTEAFF.

The chain combines TRBV7-9 with TRBJ2-7; possible D gene TRBD2, 5 bases. The V end was cut by 2 bases, the J end by 0 bases, with 11 bases between. This CDR3 contains 15 residues. Per germline, CDR1 SEHNR and CDR2 FQNEAQ (reference sequence). The CDR3 coding sequence is TGTGCCAGCAGCTTAAAAACTAGAAGCTCCTACGAGCAGTACTTC. Translated, it gives CASSLKTRSSYEQYF.

The chain links TRBV9 to TRBJ2-3, with D tentatively TRBD2 (6 bases). This CDR3 contains 14 residues. From germline, CDR1 is SGDLS and CDR2 YYNGEE. The V and J ends lost 7 bases and 2 bases respectively, with 14 bases between them. The CDR3 DNA sequence: TGTGCCAGCGGAGGAGGCGGGGTCACAGATACGCAGTATTTT. Protein product: CASGGGGVTDTQYF.

The gene calls are TRBV28 and TRBJ2-7; 9 positions match TRBD1. The germline gives CDR1 MDHEN, CDR2 SYDVKM. This CDR3 spans 12 amino acids. Unmatched junction bases numbered 5, after V lost 10 bases and J lost 4 bases. For the CDR3, the DNA is TGTGCCACGGGGACAGGGTTGTACGAGCAGTACTTC. Translation gives CATGTGLYEQYF.